These 26 T cell receptor beta chains came from one sample sequenced in a study of blood T cell repertoires in COVID-19. The table came from immunoSEQ multiplex PCR; TCRdb's copy has only in-frame clones and leaves some out. Among approximately 180,000 clones listed, approximately 82% were seen once. Sequencing was carried out using PBMCs or T cells enriched from blood (not recorded which). The origin of the receptors is a woman aged 45-60 years who had recovered from COVID-19.

The chain combines TRBV7-9 with TRBJ2-1; D might be TRBD2 (5 bases). The V end was cut by 1 base, the J end by 0 bases, with 16 bases between. Germline V CDR1 and CDR2: SEHNR, FQNEAQ (reference sequence). The CDR3 length is 18 residues. The CDR3 bases are TGTGCCAGCAGCTTAGACCACCCAGCGGTATACTCCTACAATGAGCAGTTCTTC. As protein: CASSLDHPAVYSYNEQFF.

The V gene is TRBV5-8, the J gene TRBJ2-5, with D possibly TRBD1 on 5 matching bases. The CDR3 is 14 amino acids. Germline V CDR1 and CDR2: SGHTS, YDEGEE. The V gene lost 0 bases and the J gene lost 5 bases, with 11 bases spanning the gap. DNA of the CDR3: TGTGCCAGCAGCTTGGCAGGGCAGGGTGAGACCCAGTACTTC. Translated, it gives CASSLAGQGETQYF.

This clone has just a few counts. The rearrangement joins TRBV7-6 to TRBJ2-5, with D perhaps TRBD2 (6 bases). This CDR3 spans 15 amino acids. Trimming took 2 bases from V and 5 from J, leaving 15 bases between them. Germline CDR1 SGHVS, CDR2 FNYEAQ. The CDR3 spells CASSLSGTPMETQYF. DNA of the CDR3: TGTGCCAGCAGCTTATCAGGGACTCCTATGGAGACCCAGTACTTC.

The chain joins TRBV5-8 to TRBJ2-7, with 8 bases matching TRBD1. The V and J ends lost 4 bases and 6 bases, in that order; junction bases with no gene match: 12. Germline CDR1 is SGHTS and CDR2 is YDEGEE. The CDR3 spans 15 residues. Here the CDR3 DNA reads TGTGCCAGCAGCGGGACAGGCCCCAGTATCCTCGAGCAGTACTTC. Translated, it gives CASSGTGPSILEQYF.

The chain is built from TRBV10-3 and TRBJ2-5; 10 positions match TRBD2. The CDR3 runs to 14 residues. Trimming at V came to 7 bases and at J to 2 bases, leaving 4 bases not matched to a gene. In germline, CDR1 is ENHRY, CDR2 SYGVKD. The CDR3 region has the DNA TGTGCCATCAACTTTAGCGGGAGGCAAGAGACCCAGTACTTC. As protein: CAINFSGRQETQYF.

V usage is TRBV7-6 and J usage is TRBJ2-1; D perhaps matches TRBD2 (5 bases). CDR1 and CDR2 from the germline V gene are SGHVS and FNYEAQ. The CDR3 covers 14 residues. Between the trimmed V and J ends, which lost 2 bases and 3 bases, there was a span of 8 bases. CDR3 in amino acids: CASSLTGYYNEQFF. The CDR3 nucleotides are TGTGCCAGCAGCTTAACGGGATACTACAATGAGCAGTTCTTC.

This chain links TRBV7-9 with TRBJ2-1, with TRBD2 matching over 7 bases. With V trimmed by 2 bases and J by 9 bases, 1 base remained unmatched. Germline loops: CDR1 SEHNR, CDR2 FQNEAQ (reference sequence). This CDR3 region has 12 residues. The CDR3 DNA reads as TGTGCCAGCAGCTTATGGGAGGGTGAGCAGTTCTTC. Translating it yields CASSLWEGEQFF.

This clone was recorded once. This chain joins TRBV30 and TRBJ2-2; 8 nucleotides line up with TRBD1. CDR1 and CDR2 from the germline V gene are GTSNPN and SVGIG (reference sequence). V dropped 5 bases and J dropped 1; count of bases not matched to a gene: 0. This CDR3 contains 13 residues. CDR3 residues: CAWGTGNTGELFF. CDR3 DNA sequence: TGTGCCTGGGGGACAGGGAACACCGGGGAGCTGTTTTTT.

The gene calls are TRBV6-5 and TRBJ2-7, with TRBD2 matching 12 bases. CDR3 length equals 16 residues. The germline V gene has CDR1 MNHEY and CDR2 SVGAGI. The V and J ends lost 0 bases and 4 bases, in that order; junction bases with no gene match: 4. In DNA form, the CDR3 reads TGTGCCAGCAGTTACTCGACTAGCGGGAGCCTGTACGAGCAGTACTTC. Its protein product is CASSYSTSGSLYEQYF.

J is TRBJ1-1 and V is TRBV30; tentatively, D is TRBD1 (6 bases). The germline V and J ends were trimmed by 0 bases and 2 bases, with 22 bases remaining between them. Germline V gives CDR1 GTSNPN, CDR2 SVGIG (reference sequence). The CDR3 extends over 18 amino acids. CDR3 bases: TGTGCCTGGAGTGTAGGGTTTCTGACTGGGGGGGCCAACACTGAAGCTTTCTTT. Its translation is CAWSVGFLTGGANTEAFF.

The V gene is TRBV9, the J gene TRBJ2-7; TRBD2 aligns across 10 bases. The CDR3 runs to 16 residues. V lost 2 bases and J lost 5; bases outside the gene matches: 10. CDR1 is SGDLS, CDR2 YYNGEE, per germline. In DNA, the CDR3 is TGTGCCAGCAGCGTTTACGGGGGACTAGCGCTCAACGAGCAGTACTTC. It specifies CASSVYGGLALNEQYF.

The chain uses TRBV7-9 and TRBJ1-2; 7 bases are shared with TRBD1. After removal of 4 bases from V and 0 bases from J, the junction contained 11 bases not matched to a gene. Per the germline V gene, CDR1 is SEHNR and CDR2 is FQNEAQ (reference sequence). This CDR3 has 17 residues. CDR3 sequence (DNA): TGTGCCAGCAGCTCAAACCGGGACAGCCCAGCTAACTATGGCTACACCTTC. Protein: CASSSNRDSPANYGYTF.

The genes are TRBV12-5 and TRBJ2-1; 10 nucleotides line up with TRBD1. This CDR3 is 13 amino acids long. Germline V gives CDR1 LGHNT, CDR2 FRNRAP. V lost 4 bases and J lost 12; bases outside the gene matches: 6. CDR3 loop: CASGSGQGEAQFF. The CDR3, as DNA: TGTGCTAGTGGTTCTGGACAGGGGGAAGCGCAGTTCTTC.

The genes are TRBV7-3 and TRBJ2-2, with D tentatively TRBD2 (6 bases). V was clipped by 4 bases and J by 8 bases, with 11 bases between them. This CDR3 is 13 amino acids long. Germline CDR1 reads SGHTA; CDR2 reads FQGTGA. This chain's CDR3 is CASSSGSLGELFF. The DNA of the CDR3 is TGTGCCAGCAGCTCCGGGAGTTTGGGGGAGCTGTTTTTT.

The chain has TRBV28 and TRBJ1-3, with 7 bases matching TRBD1. The V and J ends lost 6 bases and 7 bases, in that order; junction bases with no gene match: 6. CDR1 MDHEN and CDR2 SYDVKM come from the germline V gene. This CDR3 contains 13 residues. The CDR3: CASSRQGSNTIYF. The CDR3 DNA reads TGTGCCAGCAGCCGACAGGGTAGCAACACCATATATTTT.

This clone was seen just once. The rearrangement links TRBV6-4 to TRBJ2-5; 7 bases agree with TRBD2. This CDR3 contains 17 residues. V lost 0 bases, J lost 2 bases, and 9 bases stayed unmatched. Germline V gene sequence: CDR1 MRHNA, CDR2 SNTAGT. CDR3 DNA sequence: TGTGCCAGCAGTGACTCTTTGCTAGCGGCCGTACAAGAGACCCAGTACTTC. Its translation is CASSDSLLAAVQETQYF.

This chain links TRBV3-1 (or the pseudogene TRBV3-2) with TRBJ1-6; D possibly corresponds to TRBD1 (6 bases). Germline values: CDR1 LGHDT, CDR2 YNNKEL (reference sequence). The V gene lost 1 base and the J gene lost 11 bases, with 9 bases spanning the gap. The CDR3 covers 13 residues. The CDR3 sequence: CASSQVAGAPLHF. In DNA, the CDR3 is TGTGCCAGCAGCCAAGTCGCAGGGGCACCCCTCCACTTT.

CDR3 bases: TGTGCCAGCCAGGGGGTAAAGAGGCAGTACTTC. It yields the protein CASQGVKRQYF. V is TRBV2 and J is TRBJ2-7; TRBD1 matches at 7 bases. Germline CDR1 reads SNHLY; CDR2 reads FYNNEI. Unmatched junction bases numbered 7, after V lost 8 bases and J lost 9 bases. This CDR3 region has 11 residues.

The gene calls are TRBV19 and TRBJ2-2; D remains ambiguous. Germline CDR1 reads LNHDA; CDR2 reads SQIVND (reference sequence). V dropped 5 bases and J dropped 4 bases, with 2 bases sitting between them. The CDR3 is 11 amino acids. CDR3 protein: CASSRTGELFF. The CDR3 DNA reads as TGTGCCAGTAGTCGCACCGGGGAGCTGTTTTTT. The full variable domain, in which reference TRBV19 and TRBJ2-2 provide the parts outside the CDR3, is DGGITQSPKYLFRKEGQNVTLSCEQNLNHDAMYWYRQDPGQGLRLIYYSQIVNDFQKGDIAEGYSVSREKKESFPLTVTSAQKNPTAFYLCASSRTGELFFGEGSRLTVL.

This clone has only a few counts. CDR3 in amino acids: CASSLGEKTDTQYF. The CDR3 DNA is TGCGCCAGCAGCTTGGGGGAGAAGACAGATACGCAGTATTTT. This chain connects TRBV5-1 to TRBJ2-3, with a tentative D call TRBD2 (5 bases). Per the germline V gene, CDR1 is SGHRS and CDR2 is YFSETQ. With 0 bases removed from V and 3 bases from J, the gap between germline ends came to 8 bases. This CDR3 spans 14 amino acids.

This chain connects TRBV7-3 to TRBJ2-2; 9 bases match TRBD2. The CDR3 length is 15 residues. From germline, CDR1 is SGHTA and CDR2 FQGTGA. With V trimmed by 6 bases and J by 5 bases, 7 bases remained unmatched. The chain's CDR3 is CASRLAGEGTGELFF. The CDR3, as DNA: TGTGCCAGCAGATTAGCGGGAGAGGGGACCGGGGAGCTGTTTTTT. The full variable domain, rest sourced from reference TRBV7-3 and TRBJ2-2, is GAGVSQTPSNKVTEKGKYVELRCDPISGHTALYWYRQSLGQGPEFLIYFQGTGAADDSGLPNDRFFAVRPEGSVSTLKIQRTERGDSAVYLCASRLAGEGTGELFFGEGSRLTVL.

This chain uses TRBV3-1 (or the pseudogene TRBV3-2) with TRBJ2-1, with D possibly TRBD2 on 6 matching bases. This CDR3 is built from 14 residues. Germline V gene data show CDR1 as LGHDT and CDR2 as YNNKEL (reference sequence). V was cut by 1 base and J by 5 bases, with 9 bases left in between. The CDR3 nucleotides are TGTGCCAGCAGCCAAGTGCGGGACGACAATGAGCAGTTCTTC. This gives the protein CASSQVRDDNEQFF.

The chain combines TRBV19 with TRBJ1-1; tentatively, D is TRBD1 (6 bases). Per germline, CDR1 LNHDA and CDR2 SQIVND (reference sequence). The CDR3 length is 14 residues. Trimming pared 0 bases from V and 8 bases from J, leaving 13 bases between. The CDR3 sequence: CASSIDVTGNEAFF. CDR3 DNA: TGTGCCAGTAGTATAGACGTAACAGGGAACGAAGCTTTCTTT.

This chain joins TRBV3-1 (or the pseudogene TRBV3-2) and TRBJ1-2, with TRBD1 matching over 8 bases. In germline, CDR1 is LGHDT, CDR2 YNNKEL (reference sequence). V dropped 0 bases and J dropped 14; count of bases not matched to a gene: 5. CDR3 size: 12 residues. CDR3 sequence (DNA): TGTGCCAGCAGCCAAGATAACAGGGGGGGTACCTTC. Residues: CASSQDNRGGTF.

The rearrangement joins TRBV28 to TRBJ2-2; no definite D call. Germline V gene data show CDR1 as MDHEN and CDR2 as SYDVKM. CDR3 length: 14 residues. Trimming removed 7 bases at V and 5 bases at J, with 14 bases between. DNA for the CDR3: TGTGCCAGCATAAGGAGTGCGGAAACCGGGGAGCTGTTTTTT. Protein: CASIRSAETGELFF.

This clone turned up a few times. The chain recombines TRBV5-4 with TRBJ2-5, with 7 positions matching TRBD2. Germline CDR1 SGHNT, CDR2 YYREEE (reference sequence). This CDR3 is built from 13 residues. After removal of 0 bases from V and 9 bases from J, the junction contained 5 bases not matched to a gene. The CDR3 here is CASSLDWSGAQYF. The CDR3 DNA sequence: TGTGCCAGCAGCTTGGATTGGAGCGGGGCCCAGTACTTC.